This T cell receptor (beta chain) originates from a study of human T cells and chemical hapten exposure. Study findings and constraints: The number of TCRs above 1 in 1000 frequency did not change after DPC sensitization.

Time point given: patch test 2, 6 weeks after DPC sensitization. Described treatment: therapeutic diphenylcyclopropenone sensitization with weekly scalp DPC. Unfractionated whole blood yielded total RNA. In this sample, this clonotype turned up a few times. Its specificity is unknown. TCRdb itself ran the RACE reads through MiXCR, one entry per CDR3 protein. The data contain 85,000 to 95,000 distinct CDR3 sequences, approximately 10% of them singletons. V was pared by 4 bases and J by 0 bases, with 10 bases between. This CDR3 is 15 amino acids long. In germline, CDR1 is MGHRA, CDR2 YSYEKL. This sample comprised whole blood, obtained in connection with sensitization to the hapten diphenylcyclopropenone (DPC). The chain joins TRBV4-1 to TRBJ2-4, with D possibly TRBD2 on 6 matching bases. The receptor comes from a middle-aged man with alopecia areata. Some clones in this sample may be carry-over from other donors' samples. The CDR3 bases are TGCGCCAGCAGCCGACTAGGACTAGCCAAAAACATTCAGTACTTC. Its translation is CASSRLGLAKNIQYF.